This TCR beta chain was recovered during a study of regulatory and conventional T cells in RAG deficiency. The sorted conventional CD4+ T cells were CD25-low and CD127-high, with genomic DNA sequenced. With regard to this clone: Its target is unknown.

The protocol was immunoSEQ multiplex PCR, while the TCRdb copy is restricted to in-frame clones and leaves out a portion. Among 40,000 to 55,000 clones listed, about nine tenths were seen once. The CDR3 runs to 14 residues. CDR1 is WSHSY and CDR2 is SAAADI in the germline V gene. The ends were cut back, 4 bases at V and 2 bases at J, with 9 bases in the middle. Broader study findings: Patient subsets had shorter CDR3s; Omenn Treg-Tconv overlap exceeded 85%. Other subsets showed about 10-fold reductions, but Treg unique TCR beta sequences fell 75 to 100-fold in these patients. Shannon entropy fell and Simpson indices rose in RAG-deficient patients.

Separately, the same data were catalogued under a study of regulatory T cells. As that report states: Amplification used 52 TRBV primers and 13 TRBJ primers. In patients, unique TRB V-J pairs were restricted and V/J usage skewed, especially in Tregs.

The TCR was taken from a human donor in good health. J is TRBJ1-3 and V is TRBV10-2; D call uncertain. The sample was CD4+ effector T cells sorted from blood. Written as DNA, the CDR3 is TGCGCCAGCAGTGGGGGTAGGGCTGGAAACACCATATATTTT. It yields the protein CASSGGRAGNTIYF.